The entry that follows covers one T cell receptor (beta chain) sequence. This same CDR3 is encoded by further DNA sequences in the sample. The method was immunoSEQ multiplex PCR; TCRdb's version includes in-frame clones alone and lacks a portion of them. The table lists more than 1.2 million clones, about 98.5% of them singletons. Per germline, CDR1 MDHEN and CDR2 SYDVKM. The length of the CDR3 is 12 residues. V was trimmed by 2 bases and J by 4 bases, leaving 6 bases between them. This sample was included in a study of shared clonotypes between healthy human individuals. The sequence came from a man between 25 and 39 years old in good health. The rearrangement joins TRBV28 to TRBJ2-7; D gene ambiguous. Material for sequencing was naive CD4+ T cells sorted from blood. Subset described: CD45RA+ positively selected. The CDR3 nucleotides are TGTGCCAGCAGTTTAAGCACGTACGAGCAGTACTTC. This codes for CASSLSTYEQYF.